This paragraph reports one TCR beta chain. Its antigen remains undetermined. Base-call qualities are not available, and no considerably larger clone is one nucleotide away. The sample is drawn from a study of cytomegalovirus exposure and HLA in healthy donors (dated by TCRdb to about 2017). For the wider study: In an earlier analysis of under 750 of the donors, around 290 Gb of sequence data and 90 million to 130 million unique TCR beta sequences from 150 million to 200 million T cells were reported. Besides the first cohort of roughly 640 subjects, a separate validation cohort made up of 120 different subjects was used. Typing coverage differed by locus: A, B, C, DRB1 and DQB1 were typed in roughly 620-630 donors, DQA1 in about 560, DPA1 in around 580, and DPB1 in just under 480. The study combined high-throughput TCR immunosequencing, statistical association of individual TCRs with disease status, and machine learning to predict cytomegalovirus infection status. A handful of DR-DQ haplotypes were handled as single units for association and clustering because linkage in the cohort was strong. An early release that covered fewer than 800 HLA-typed donors contained approximately 290 gigabases of sequencing data and roughly 84 million unique TCR sequences. Across some 400 genotyped donors of the cohort, an average of roughly 230,000 unique TCR beta nucleotide sequences per donor were sequenced, and about a sixth of those sequences were non-productive. Rather than drawing on any new phenotypic data, the later analysis identified candidate immune exposures from TCR beta sequences and the way those sequences occurred across donors. The study profiled the T cell repertoires of hundreds of subjects by immunosequencing and related them to cytomegalovirus serostatus. A later analysis re-examined previously published TCR beta repertoires from more than 600 donors and added high-resolution HLA genotyping to investigate patterns of TCR occurrence. In a later genetic analysis, genome-wide SNP genotypes for about 55% of the roughly 700 donors were used, and that subset was treated as a discovery cohort. All discovery cohort repertoires had been generated on a single sequencing platform. Among the roughly 390 genotyped donors, under 90% belonged to the genetic ancestry cluster associated with self-reported Caucasian donors. To decide whether each TCR beta V gene segment behaved as functional or pseudogenic, an earlier analysis of some 540 of the donors relied on high-throughput TCR beta sequencing. Alongside the repertoire data, information on donor age, sex, ethnicity and CMV serostatus was compiled. HLA typing covered class I and class II loci at four-digit resolution. The study aimed to test whether signatures of past pathogen exposure could be identified by cataloging public T cell receptors. Results and caveats for the whole study, not just this receptor: Immune exposure information for the cohort was limited to CMV serostatus. Sequencing depth was assumed to be roughly uniform across donors in the presence/absence analyses, though that assumption may not hold. According to the authors, the approach could potentially be generalized to other disease states and immunological phenotypes. A later genetic analysis associated a missense DCLRE1C variant with V-gene and J-gene trimming of TCR beta chains, and an independent cohort replicated the association. A total of fewer than 200 TCR beta chains were listed by the study as associated with cytomegalovirus. Some IMGT-functional V segments, including TRBV6-2 and TRBV6-3, could not be told apart with the 87-base-pair reads, so those segments were excluded. According to a later analysis, most CMV-associated TCR beta chains appeared to be HLA-restricted, and the HLA associations seemed to be driven largely by CMV exposure. In a later analysis, TCR association rates were found to vary across HLA loci, with the most associated TCRs seen for DRB1 alleles and the fewest for HLA-C alleles. A later analysis found that HLA-associated TCR beta chains were more clonally expanded and had lower generation probabilities than equally common non-associated chains. In a later analysis, several top co-occurrence clusters were reported to appear linked to parvovirus B19, influenza, CMV and Epstein-Barr virus. Cytomegalovirus status was reported to be diagnosed by the classifier with high specificity and sensitivity in both the original and validation cohorts. Because some donors lacked HLA typing at each locus, the association tests relied only on the typed subset. In this cohort, only TCR beta chains were sequenced, and detectable features were limited by the absence of alpha or paired-chain data. A further reported finding was that TCR beta sequences accurately predicted the HLA-A and HLA-B alleles for most subjects in the first cohort. Across donors, most TCR sequences were observed very rarely, whereas some public TCRs were present in many individuals. A cluster of highly shared sequence variants was judged likely to represent a technical artifact of the sequencing pipeline. In a later analysis, some 18,000 TCR beta sequences were associated with specific HLA alleles at a false discovery rate of 0.05. According to a later genetic analysis, donors in an Asian-associated ancestry cluster had fewer N-insertions in productive TCRs than the approximately 630-donor mean. In vitro tests confirmed that three of the cytomegalovirus-associated TCR beta chains recognize cytomegalovirus antigens. The earlier analysis of approximately 560 of the donors excluded roughly 17 rarely observed V segments, including chromosome 9 orphons, because counts were too low. Linkage disequilibrium might explain the correlated functional status among segregating V segments, but an unknown experimental factor could not be excluded. Broadly in line with IMGT annotations, most TCR beta V segments showed up in productive rearrangements about 90% or about 30% of the time in an earlier analysis of approximately 600 of the donors. Strong co-occurrence of HLA alleles, especially DR and DQ, made assigning TCR associations to individual alleles difficult.

V drops 2 bases and J drops 2 bases, leaving 9 bases in between. Based on the germline V gene, the CDR1 and CDR2 sequences are MDHEN and SYDVKM. Including cysteine and phenylalanine, the CDR3 has 14 amino acids. Only CDR3 DNA remains: 42 bases, in frame from the first base. In total, around 600 healthy bone marrow donors made up the cohort. All cohort members were sampled while nominally healthy, although unrecorded immune exposures were likely present. The donor tested CMV seronegative and was one of the 352 seronegative cohort members. Every donor gave a peripheral blood sample, and the peripheral blood mononuclear cells from that sample were used for TCR beta sequencing. The Qiagen DNeasy Blood Extraction Kit was used to extract genomic DNA from the blood cell samples. Receptor amplification or capture employed the immunoSEQ multiplex PCR assay. The multiplex PCR relied on a mix of 60 forward primers for TCR Vbeta segments and 13 reverse primers for TCR Jbeta segments. Amplification of the CDR3 region of rearranged TCR beta genes was performed with a multiplex PCR assay on genomic DNA. On the Illumina HiSeq System, the amplified TCR beta libraries were sequenced as 87-base-pair reads. Regarding the original processing steps: A later analysis tallied 70 million to 100 million unique TCR beta chains across the approximately 670 repertoires, and approximately 12 million of those chains were shared by two or more donors. A nearest-neighbor algorithm error-corrected the raw reads and collapsed the reads into unique sequences, merging closely related sequences to remove PCR and sequencing errors. Alignment of CDR3 sequences to IMGT reference sequences was used to assign V, D and J gene segments. Each retained sequence needed at least a six-nucleotide match to both a V gene segment and a J gene segment. Rearrangements were called productive when the CDR3 lacked stop codons and stayed in frame with V and J; all others were non-productive. CDR3 was defined by IMGT convention, running from the second conserved V-encoded cysteine to the conserved J-encoded phenylalanine. The earlier analysis of a few hundred of the donors excluded any sequence lacking an unambiguous match to a single V gene segment. In an earlier analysis of a few hundred of the donors, a V segment was called functional when productive rearrangements were above 56.7%, and segregating when the standard deviation between donors exceeded 5%. A statistical classification framework was built to diagnose cytomegalovirus status from the catalog of TCR beta chain sequences. A later analysis assigned V and J genes by comparing TCR nucleotide sequences with IMGT/GENE-DB human TR gene sequences. Using the TCRdist pipeline, a later analysis assigned CDR3 sequences along with most-parsimonious VDJ recombination scenarios. A later analysis defined each TCR beta chain by its CDR3 amino acid sequence plus V-gene family, and excluded reads lacking a unique V-gene family. To address suspected cross-contamination and a sequencing artifact, a later analysis removed some 620 highly shared, low-generation-probability nucleotide sequences. For each public chain, a later analysis derived a clonal expansion index from normalized ranks of inferred template counts within each repertoire. A later analysis computed generation probabilities with a VDJ recombination model fitted to out-of-frame rearrangements, and checked the results against IGoR. Hypergeometric tests were used in a later analysis to score TCR-TCR, TCR-HLA and TCR-CMV co-occurrence, with a repertoire-size bias correction applied to the TCR pairs. To estimate false discovery rates, a later analysis permuted the HLA or CMV assignments 20 times. In a later analysis, co-occurring TCRs were grouped using DBSCAN, and TCRdist sequence similarity was added for clustering within HLA-allele-positive subsets. Repertoires with fewer than 30,000 or more than 120,000 public chains, plus five repertoires with anomalous nucleotide sharing, were excluded from co-occurrence clustering. The immuneACCESS repertoire file appears here via TCRdb, limited to in-frame rearrangements. These files lack a portion of the clones; in checked studies, under half of the deficit traces to unresolved V genes, and the cause of the others is not known. V, J and clone size are taken as reported in that table, and D and trimming were inferred from the DNA itself. The sample table shows some 130,000 clones, and around three quarters are seen once. The ten largest make up 2.5% of the sample.

The chain joins TRBV28 to TRBJ2-5; tentative D gene TRBD2, with 6 bases matching. The receptor's source is a man aged 25-45 years in good health and CMV-seronegative. The source material was PBMCs. The DNA sequence is as follows: TGTGCCAGCAGTTTACCCGGGACTCAAGAGACCCAGTACTTC. Translated, this is CASSLPGTQETQYF.